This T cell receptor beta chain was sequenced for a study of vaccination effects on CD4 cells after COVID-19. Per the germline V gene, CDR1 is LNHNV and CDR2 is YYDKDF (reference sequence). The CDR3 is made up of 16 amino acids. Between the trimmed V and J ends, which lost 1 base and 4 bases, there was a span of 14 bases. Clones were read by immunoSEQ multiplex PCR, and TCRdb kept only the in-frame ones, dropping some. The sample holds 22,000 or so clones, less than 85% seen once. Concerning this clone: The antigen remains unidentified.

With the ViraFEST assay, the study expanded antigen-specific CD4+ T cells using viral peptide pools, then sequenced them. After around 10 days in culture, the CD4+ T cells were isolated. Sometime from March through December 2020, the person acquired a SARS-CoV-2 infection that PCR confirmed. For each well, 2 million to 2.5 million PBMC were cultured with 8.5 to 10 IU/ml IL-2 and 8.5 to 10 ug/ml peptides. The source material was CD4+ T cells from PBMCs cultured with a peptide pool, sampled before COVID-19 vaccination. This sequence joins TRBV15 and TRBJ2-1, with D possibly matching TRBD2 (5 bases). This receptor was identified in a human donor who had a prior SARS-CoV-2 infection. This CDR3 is CATSRGNSGPYNEQFF. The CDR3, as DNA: TGTGCCACCAGCAGAGGTAACAGCGGTCCTTACAATGAGCAGTTCTTC.